Below, one T cell receptor (beta chain) is given with its context. Its target antigen remains unknown. Qualities for individual bases were not recorded, and no much larger clone is one base off. TCRbeta CDR3 regions were amplified from genomic DNA by means of the immunoSEQ Assay, a bias-controlled multiplex PCR. The original methods were these. Nucleated cell counts per sample were estimated from amplification of reference gene primers within the assay. Sequence reads were collapsed and filtered to measure the absolute abundance of every unique TCRbeta CDR3 rearrangement. For each sample, productive Simpson clonality was calculated by taking the square root of Simpson's diversity index across productive rearrangements. TCRdb holds this immuneACCESS table with in-frame rearrangements only. Some clones are missing; in checked studies, unresolved V genes explain under half, and the rest has no known cause. Clone size and V and J calls were adopted from that table, with D and trimming inferred from the DNA. The sample includes about 350,000 clones, with around nine tenths observed a single time. The top ten hold about 7.6% of the sample.

One collaborating source in Seattle enrolled patients while the patients were actively infected and followed the patients over time throughout the course of disease. Whole blood was collected in K2EDTA tubes by collaborating institutions according to the institutions' own protocols. For TCRbeta analysis, collaborators shipped samples as frozen whole blood, isolated PBMCs, or DNA extracted from either of those sample types. These data come from a study of blood T cell repertoires in COVID-19 (dated by TCRdb to about 2020). About the investigation overall: Samples from collaborators originated in the United States, Italy and Spain and spanned both the acute and convalescent phases of COVID-19. Where HLA class I and class II types were available, the types were taken from metadata supplied by the sample provider, not from assay-based typing. The samples were drawn from the first 160 participants of the ongoing ImmuneRACE study and from some 1,300 subjects provided by 6 global collaborators. Nearly every sample came with metadata listing a de-identified subject ID, COVID-19 status, age in years and sex. The prospective study material was composed of cDNA or gDNA derived from T cells, B-cell-depleted T cells, or PBMCs. A freely available public database, intended as a resource for researchers studying the immune response to SARS-CoV-2, is where the repertoires were released. Deeply sampled blood TCRbeta repertoires from subjects exposed to, actively infected with, or recovered from COVID-19 were included in the dataset. Summary of the overall study and its limitations: The quantity of clinical and demographic metadata differed by source and by participant and was supplied without curation.

CDR1 and CDR2 were assigned from the germline V gene as SGHDT and YYEEEE. Reading from cysteine to phenylalanine, the CDR3 counts 14 amino acids. Only the CDR3 region is kept as DNA, spanning 42 bases read in frame from base 1. The germline V and J ends show losses of 2 bases and 8 bases respectively, and no gene match explains 8 bases of the junction. The sequence links TRBV5-6 to TRBJ1-2; 8 of the junction bases match TRBD1. This TCR was sampled from a woman aged 60-70 years with COVID-19, enrolled during active disease. Specimen: peripheral blood. CDR3 protein: CASSFQDRVGGYTF. The DNA reads TGTGCCAGCAGCTTCCAGGACAGGGTAGGAGGCTACACCTTC.